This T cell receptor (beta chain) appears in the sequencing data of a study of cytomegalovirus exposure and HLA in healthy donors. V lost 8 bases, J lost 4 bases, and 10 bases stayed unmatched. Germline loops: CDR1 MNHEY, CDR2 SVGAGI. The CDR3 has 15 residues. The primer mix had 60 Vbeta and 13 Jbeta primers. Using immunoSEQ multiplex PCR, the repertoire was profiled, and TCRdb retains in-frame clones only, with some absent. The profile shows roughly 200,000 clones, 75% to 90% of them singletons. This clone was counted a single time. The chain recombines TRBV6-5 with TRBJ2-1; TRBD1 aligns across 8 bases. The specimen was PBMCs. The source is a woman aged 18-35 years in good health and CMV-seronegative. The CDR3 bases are TGTGCCAGCGCTCTGGACAGGGATATGTACAATGAGCAGTTCTTC. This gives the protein CASALDRDMYNEQFF.